This TCR beta chain stems from a study of shared clonotypes between healthy human individuals. Study findings and constraints: Generation of non-shared clonotypes was less probable than generation of clonotypes shared by all four donors. Sampling involved blood alone; tissue repertoires likely differ. It was observed that roughly 5.5% of naive CD4 clonotypes were shared across several donors.

On this clone itself: Its specificity is unknown.

The authors divided CD4+ cells into CD45RA+ naive and CD45RA-negative memory subsets. Repertoires were generated with immunoSEQ multiplex PCR, while TCRdb's copy carries only in-frame clones and drops some. The sample includes about a million clones, roughly 75% of them seen just once. Germline loops: CDR1 SGHNT, CDR2 YYREEE (reference sequence). This CDR3 region has 14 residues. Trimming stripped 1 base from V and 1 base from J, with 8 bases between. This TCR came from a man between 18 and 29 years old in good health. The sequenced material came from memory CD4+ T cells sorted from blood. Sample subset: CD45RA-negative fraction. This chain joins TRBV5-4 and TRBJ1-1; D is ambiguous. DNA for the CDR3: TGTGCCAGCAGCTTGACGGCAGCGAACACTGAAGCTTTCTTT. It yields the protein CASSLTAANTEAFF.